The next 15 T cell receptor beta chains were all read from a single sample in a study of T cells in tuberculosis. Measured with immunoSEQ multiplex PCR; TCRdb has only the in-frame clones, and not every one. The table has tens of thousands of clones, approximately 90% seen once. Material for sequencing was PBMCs. These receptors all come from a donor between 10 and 35 years old with latent tuberculosis or without tuberculosis infection. Some clones in this sample may be carry-over from other donors' samples.

The V and J genes are TRBV19 and TRBJ2-7, with 11 bases aligning to TRBD1. Trimming cost V 7 bases and J 2 bases; bases outside gene matches: 4. The germline CDR1 and CDR2 sequences are LNHDA and SQIVND (reference sequence). This CDR3 has 14 residues. The chain's CDR3 is CASTGTGGPYEQYF. CDR3 DNA: TGTGCCAGTACTGGGACAGGGGGGCCCTACGAGCAGTACTTC.

The chain employs TRBV5-6 and TRBJ2-3; 7 nucleotides agree with TRBD1. J was trimmed by 6 bases and V by 6 bases; bases with no gene match: 1. Looked up from germline, CDR1 is SGHDT and CDR2 is YYEEEE. The CDR3 length is 11 residues. For the CDR3, the DNA is TGTGCCAGCATGACAGGGGATACGCAGTATTTT. The encoded protein is CASMTGDTQYF.

The rearrangement uses TRBV5-1 and TRBJ1-1; unclear D gene. V was clipped by 4 bases and J by 1 base, with 11 bases between them. CDR1 and CDR2 from the germline V gene are SGHRS and YFSETQ. The CDR3 runs to 14 residues. The CDR3 coding sequence is TGCGCCAGCAGCGTGACACCGCCGAACACTGAAGCTTTCTTT. This encodes CASSVTPPNTEAFF.

The chain recombines TRBV11-2 with TRBJ1-2, with 11 nucleotides matching TRBD1. V shed 1 base, J shed 1 base, and the junction held 8 bases outside the gene matches. Looked up from germline, CDR1 is SGHAT and CDR2 is FQNNGV. The CDR3 length is 18 residues. CDR3 nucleotides: TGTGCCAGCAGCTTAGCCCCGGGACAGGGGGGCGATAACTATGGCTACACCTTC. Protein product: CASSLAPGQGGDNYGYTF.

This chain joins TRBV5-1 and TRBJ2-2; D is uncertain. The germline V gene encodes CDR1 SGHRS and CDR2 YFSETQ. The CDR3 covers 14 residues. V lost 1 base to trimming and J lost 7 bases, with 11 bases between them. CDR3 loop: CASSLFQPGGELFF. The DNA of the CDR3 is TGCGCCAGCAGCTTGTTCCAACCGGGCGGGGAGCTGTTTTTT.

J is TRBJ2-1 and V is TRBV18; D uncertain. The germline gives CDR1 KGHSH, CDR2 LQKENI. This CDR3 contains 15 residues. Trimming removed 1 base from V and 0 bases from J, with 7 bases in between. The DNA for the CDR3 is TGTGCCAGCTCACCACTCCCGGTCTCCTACAATGAGCAGTTCTTC. Protein: CASSPLPVSYNEQFF.

The gene calls are TRBV30 and TRBJ1-4, with 9 bases matching TRBD1. Germline CDR1 GTSNPN, CDR2 SVGIG (reference sequence). Trimming at V came to 7 bases and at J to 8 bases, leaving 11 bases not matched to a gene. This CDR3 comprises 14 residues. CDR3 residues: CASSPGTGYEKLFF. DNA for the CDR3: TGTGCCTCCTCCCCCGGGACAGGGTACGAAAAACTGTTTTTT.

The chain couples TRBV5-4 to TRBJ1-1, with 8 bases fitting TRBD1. CDR3 length: 13 amino acids. Germline V gene sequence: CDR1 SGHNT, CDR2 YYREEE (reference sequence). V dropped 5 bases and J dropped 1; count of bases not matched to a gene: 1. The chain's CDR3 is CASRGQENTEAFF. CDR3 in DNA: TGTGCCAGCAGGGGACAGGAGAACACTGAAGCTTTCTTT. Supplemented by reference TRBV5-4 and TRBJ1-1, the full variable domain reads ETGVTQSPTHLIKTRGQQVTLRCSSQSGHNTVSWYQQALGQGPQFIFQYYREEENGRGNFPPRFSGLQFPNYSSELNVNALELDDSALYLCASRGQENTEAFFGQGTRLTVV.

This chain links TRBV27 with TRBJ1-1; TRBD1 is a possible D gene (5 bases). V was cut by 2 bases and J by 5 bases, with 9 bases left in between. This CDR3 has 13 residues. CDR1 and CDR2 (germline): MNHEY, SMNVEV (reference sequence). As DNA, the CDR3 is TGTGCCAGCAGTTTAGGCAGGGTGACTGAAGCTTTCTTT. This gives the protein CASSLGRVTEAFF.

In its sample, this clone was seen once. The chain has TRBV19 and TRBJ2-7, with 7 bases lining up with TRBD1. This CDR3 comprises 16 residues. The junction had 9 bases not matched to a gene; V was cut back by 3 bases and J by 1 base. Germline V gene sequence: CDR1 LNHDA, CDR2 SQIVND (reference sequence). This CDR3 reads CASSMGQLRGSYEQYF. The CDR3 nucleotides are TGTGCCAGTAGTATGGGACAGTTGAGAGGGTCCTACGAGCAGTACTTC.

This chain joins TRBV7-9 and TRBJ2-5; 12 nucleotides agree with TRBD2. J was trimmed by 2 bases and V by 4 bases; bases with no gene match: 5. This CDR3 has 16 amino acids. CDR1 is SEHNR and CDR2 is FQNEAQ in the germline V gene (reference sequence). The CDR3 sequence: CASSYPGLAGQETQYF. CDR3 DNA sequence: TGTGCCAGCAGCTATCCGGGACTAGCGGGTCAAGAGACCCAGTACTTC.

The chain joins TRBV9 to TRBJ1-2; weak D call: TRBD1 (5 bases). This CDR3 comprises 14 residues. In germline, CDR1 is SGDLS, CDR2 YYNGEE. V was clipped by 0 bases and J by 4 bases, with 10 bases between them. This CDR3 is CASSVGIGAYGYTF. The CDR3 DNA reads TGTGCCAGCAGCGTAGGTATTGGGGCCTATGGCTACACCTTC.

The rearrangement joins TRBV19 to TRBJ2-7; possibly TRBD2 for D (5 bases). This CDR3 spans 14 amino acids. The germline V gene has CDR1 LNHDA and CDR2 SQIVND (reference sequence). V lost 5 bases, J lost 7 bases, and 18 bases lay in between. The CDR3 reads CASSPMASLGEQYF. CDR3 bases: TGTGCCAGTAGTCCGATGGCTAGCCTGGGGGAGCAGTACTTC.

This clone was picked up one time. The rearrangement links TRBV7-9 to TRBJ1-6, with no clear D. The CDR3 sequence is 14 residues long. Per the germline V gene, CDR1 is SEHNR and CDR2 is FQNEAQ (reference sequence). Trimming pared 1 base from V and 6 bases from J, leaving 7 bases between. CDR3 loop: CASSLEQVNSPLHF. The CDR3 region has the DNA TGTGCCAGCAGCTTAGAACAAGTTAATTCACCCCTCCACTTT. The variable domain in full, completed from reference TRBV7-9 and TRBJ1-6, reads DTGVSQNPRHKITKRGQNVTFRCDPISEHNRLYWYRQTLGQGPEFLTYFQNEAQLEKSRLLSDRFSAERPKGSFSTLEIQRTEQGDSAMYLCASSLEQVNSPLHFGNGTRLTVT.

In this sample, this clone turned up once. The chain uses TRBV28 and TRBJ1-3, with 9 positions matching TRBD1. Trimming removed 6 bases from V and 2 bases from J; junction bases left unmatched: 8. This CDR3 is built from 16 residues. From germline, CDR1 is MDHEN and CDR2 SYDVKM. In DNA, the CDR3 is TGTGCCAGCAGCGATCTGACAGGGGGTACTGGAAACACCATATATTTT. Amino acid sequence: CASSDLTGGTGNTIYF.